These 24 T cell receptor beta chains came from one sample sequenced in a study of CD8+ T cells in alopecia areata. Following extraction, RNA underwent reverse transcription to cDNA, which served as the sequencing template. The protocol was immunoSEQ multiplex PCR, while the TCRdb copy is restricted to in-frame clones and leaves out a portion. This sample has about 180,000 clones, with 53% found just once. Treatment given: oral pan-JAK inhibitor, 5-10 mg twice daily. This material consisted of CD8+ T cells sorted from blood, taken at week 24, from a patient treated with tofacitinib. The receptors here all came from a human donor with alopecia areata.

The rearrangement uses TRBV4-3 and TRBJ2-1; the match to TRBD2 covers 10 bases. V lost 0 bases and J lost 5; bases outside the gene matches: 7. CDR1 and CDR2 (germline): LGHNA, YSLEER. The CDR3 spans 17 residues. The CDR3 nucleotides read TGCGCCAGCAGCCAAGATTGGAGTAGCGGGGGGAACAATGAGCAGTTCTTC. Translating it yields CASSQDWSSGGNNEQFF.

This clone was observed a few times. J is TRBJ2-3 and V is TRBV29-1; tentatively, D is TRBD2 (5 bases). The germline V and J ends were trimmed by 1 base and 4 bases, with 15 bases remaining between them. In germline, CDR1 is SQVTM, CDR2 ANQGSEA. The CDR3 loop spans 15 amino acids. For the CDR3, the DNA is TGCAGCGTTGAAGTCGCCGAGGCAGCGGCAGATACGCAGTATTTT. Encoded protein: CSVEVAEAAADTQYF.

V is TRBV9 and J is TRBJ2-3; no clear D gene. The CDR3 is 13 amino acids. Germline V lookup: CDR1 SGDLS, CDR2 YYNGEE. Trimming cost V 7 bases and J 6 bases, with 15 bases left between them. CDR3 DNA sequence: TGTGCCAGCTCCCCAATGTTGTCCGATACGCAGTATTTT. It specifies CASSPMLSDTQYF.

This clone was picked up a small number of times. The chain employs TRBV15 and TRBJ1-4; D unresolved. The V end lost 0 bases, the J end lost 5 bases, and 10 bases lay between the germline ends. From germline, CDR1 is LNHNV and CDR2 YYDKDF (reference sequence). This CDR3 is 15 amino acids long. DNA for the CDR3: TGTGCCACCAGCAGAGATCGCGGACTAAATGAAAAACTGTTTTTT. Encoded protein: CATSRDRGLNEKLFF.

This chain connects TRBV6-5 to TRBJ2-7; 8 bases match TRBD1. V lost 0 bases to trimming and J lost 3 bases; unmatched junction nucleotides: 7. This CDR3 region has 16 residues. Germline CDR1 reads MNHEY; CDR2 reads SVGAGI. CDR3 amino acids: CASSYSTGEYYYEQYF. The CDR3 nucleotides read TGTGCCAGCAGTTACTCGACAGGGGAATATTACTACGAGCAGTACTTC.

Remarks on this clone: At the DNA level, this CDR3 is encoded by other sequences in the same sample as well. Here the CDR3 reads CASSLARTGELFF. The CDR3 region has the DNA TGTGCCAGCAGCTTAGCGAGGACCGGGGAGCTGTTTTTT. V gene TRBV11-2 combines with J gene TRBJ2-2, with D unclear. CDR1 is SGHAT and CDR2 is FQNNGV in the germline V gene. The CDR3 spans 13 residues. The V end lost 1 base, the J end lost 5 bases, and 5 bases lay between the germline ends. The whole variable domain, filled in from reference TRBV11-2 and TRBJ2-2, reads EAGVAQSPRYKIIEKRQSVAFWCNPISGHATLYWYQQILGQGPKLLIQFQNNGVVDDSQLPKDRFSAERLKGVDSTLKIQPAKLEDSAVYLCASSLARTGELFFGEGSRLTVL.

The chain couples TRBV6-5 to TRBJ1-2, with D possibly TRBD1 on 5 matching bases. V lost 6 bases and J 2 bases, leaving 10 bases between the germline ends. The CDR3 has 13 amino acids. Looked up from germline, CDR1 is MNHEY and CDR2 is SVGAGI. The CDR3 spells CASSSGRNYGYTF. The CDR3 DNA follows: TGTGCCAGCAGCTCGGGACGGAACTATGGCTACACCTTC.

This chain joins TRBV5-1 and TRBJ1-2; D is unresolved. Germline CDR1 and CDR2: SGHRS and YFSETQ. CDR3 length: 12 residues. V lost 0 bases and J lost 7, with 7 bases in between. CDR3 sequence (DNA): TGCGCCAGCAGCTTGGCCTCCCTTGGCTACACCTTC. Translating it yields CASSLASLGYTF.

J is TRBJ1-1 and V is TRBV5-6; D may be TRBD1 (5 bases). The germline gives CDR1 SGHDT, CDR2 YYEEEE. Trimming removed 4 bases from V and 1 base from J, with 11 bases in between. The CDR3 extends over 14 amino acids. This chain's CDR3 is CASSPDIANTEAFF. As DNA, the CDR3 is TGTGCCAGCAGCCCGGACATCGCGAACACTGAAGCTTTCTTT.

This clone was counted a few times. V is TRBV13 and J is TRBJ2-7, with TRBD1 identical over 9 bases. The CDR3 has 13 residues. CDR1 and CDR2 from the germline V gene are PRHDT and FYEKMQ (reference sequence). V shed 5 bases and J 2 bases; nucleotides not matched to a gene: 1. CDR3 region: CASSRTGAYEQYF. CDR3 DNA: TGTGCCAGCAGCCGGACAGGGGCCTACGAGCAGTACTTC.

Comments on this clone: It is likely a read error: a sequence one base away is far more abundant. This chain uses TRBV5-6 with TRBJ2-7; the match to TRBD1 covers 7 bases. The CDR3 has 12 amino acids. In germline, CDR1 is SGHDT, CDR2 YYEEEE. V was clipped by 5 bases and J by 5 bases; unmatched bases: 4. CDR3 bases: TGTGCCAGCAGAAAAGGGGGCCACGAGCAGTACTTC. Translating it yields CASRKGGHEQYF.

This chain uses TRBV5-1 with TRBJ2-2; D is possibly TRBD1 or TRBD2 (5 bases each). Between the trimmed V and J ends, which lost 4 bases and 7 bases, there was a span of 14 bases. Germline V CDR1 and CDR2: SGHRS, YFSETQ. CDR3 size: 14 residues. The CDR3 loop is CASSPGHKIGELFF. The CDR3 DNA sequence: TGCGCCAGCAGCCCGGGGCACAAAATCGGGGAGCTGTTTTTT.

The chain has TRBV14 and TRBJ2-3, with a tentative D call TRBD1 (5 bases). Germline lookup yields CDR1 SGHDN and CDR2 FVKESK. This CDR3 has 17 amino acids. V lost 0 bases and J 4 bases, leaving 17 bases between the germline ends. In DNA form, the CDR3 reads TGTGCCAGCAGCCAAGACGTACAAAACAAAGGGGCAGATACGCAGTATTTT. This encodes CASSQDVQNKGADTQYF.

The chain links TRBV7-9 to TRBJ1-6; D is unclear. CDR3 length equals 14 residues. Germline CDR1 and CDR2: SEHNR and FQNEAQ (reference sequence). Between the trimmed V and J ends, which lost 1 base and 9 bases, there was a span of 10 bases. As DNA, the CDR3 is TGTGCCAGCAGCTTAGTCTATGAGGGTTCACCCCTCCACTTT. Its protein is CASSLVYEGSPLHF.

The chain recombines TRBV19 with TRBJ2-5; no clear D. CDR1 is LNHDA and CDR2 is SQIVND in the germline V gene (reference sequence). V lost 5 bases, J lost 5 bases, and 6 bases lay in between. This CDR3 spans 11 amino acids. The CDR3 region is CASSLAETQYF. CDR3 DNA: TGTGCCAGTAGTCTCGCGGAGACCCAGTACTTC.

V usage is TRBV4-3 and J usage is TRBJ1-1; D gene unclear. Germline V gene data show CDR1 as LGHNA and CDR2 as YSLEER. V shed 1 base and J shed 3 bases, with 18 bases lying between them. The CDR3 is 17 residues long. The CDR3 loop is CASSQVNNGERDTEAFF. The CDR3 coding sequence is TGCGCCAGCAGCCAAGTAAATAACGGGGAGCGGGACACTGAAGCTTTCTTT.

The CDR3 reads CASSLTGTEAFF. As DNA, the CDR3 is TGTGCCAGCAGCTTAACCGGTACTGAAGCTTTCTTT. V and J are TRBV13 and TRBJ1-1, with D unclear. V lost 2 bases to trimming and J lost 5 bases, with 6 bases between them. Germline V gene data show CDR1 as PRHDT and CDR2 as FYEKMQ (reference sequence). CDR3 size: 12 residues.

The J gene is TRBJ1-6, the V gene TRBV6-5, with D unresolved. Germline V CDR1 and CDR2: MNHEY, SVGAGI. This CDR3 region has 14 residues. V lost 5 bases and J 7 bases, leaving 12 bases between the germline ends. As DNA, the CDR3 is TGTGCCAGCAGTCCATGGGGTGCCAATTCACCCCTCCACTTT. This sequence encodes CASSPWGANSPLHF.

CDR3 bases: TGTGCCAGCAGCCTTAGCGGGGCGGGCTCTGGGGCCAACGTCCTGACTTTC. Translated, it gives CASSLSGAGSGANVLTF. V is TRBV7-9 and J is TRBJ2-6; 8 bases align to TRBD2. V was clipped by 5 bases and J by 0 bases; unmatched bases: 6. Per the germline V gene, CDR1 is SEHNR and CDR2 is FQNEAQ (reference sequence). This CDR3 contains 17 residues.

The chain couples TRBV4-3 to TRBJ2-1; either TRBD1 or TRBD2 may fit D (6 bases each). The ends were cut back, 0 bases at V and 6 bases at J, with 9 bases in the middle. CDR1 and CDR2 from the germline V gene are LGHNA and YSLEER. There are 14 residues in the CDR3. The CDR3 coding sequence is TGCGCCAGCAGCCAAGACGAGGGGGGCAATGAGCAGTTCTTC. Amino acids: CASSQDEGGNEQFF.

The gene calls are TRBV27 and TRBJ2-7; 7 nucleotides agree with TRBD1. The CDR3 has 13 amino acids. The germline V gene encodes CDR1 MNHEY and CDR2 SMNVEV (reference sequence). V lost 5 bases, J lost 3 bases, and 4 bases stayed unmatched. DNA for the CDR3: TGTGCCAGCAGTGAGACAGGGATCTACGAGCAGTACTTC. This encodes CASSETGIYEQYF.

The sample holds one count of this clone. This rearrangement joins TRBV6-6 to TRBJ2-7; the match to TRBD2 covers 7 bases. Germline trimming cut 5 bases from V and 2 bases from J; bases unmatched to any gene: 9. Looked up from germline, CDR1 is MNHNY and CDR2 is SVGAGI (reference sequence). The CDR3 extends over 15 amino acids. This CDR3 is CASSPSPGTTYEQYF. In DNA, the CDR3 is TGTGCCAGCAGTCCCTCCCCCGGGACTACCTACGAGCAGTACTTC.

This clone has only a few counts. The chain couples TRBV9 to TRBJ1-2; the D gene is possibly TRBD1 (6 bases). CDR3 length: 18 amino acids. The V end lost 0 bases, the J end lost 2 bases, and 20 bases lay between the germline ends. Germline assignment: CDR1 SGDLS and CDR2 YYNGEE. The CDR3: CASSVDPFVGGDNYGYTF. CDR3 nucleotides: TGTGCCAGCAGCGTAGACCCCTTTGTGGGGGGCGACAACTATGGCTACACCTTC.

V and J are TRBV15 and TRBJ1-2; D gene ambiguous. There are 16 residues in the CDR3. Trimming left V 5 bases short and J 0 bases short, with 16 bases between. The V gene's germline CDR1 is LNHNV and CDR2 YYDKDF (reference sequence). CDR3 protein: CATSAKPGNSNYGYTF. CDR3 nucleotide sequence: TGTGCCACCAGCGCCAAACCGGGGAACTCTAACTATGGCTACACCTTC. Full variable domain (rest looked up from reference TRBV15 and TRBJ1-2): DAMVIQNPRYQVTQFGKPVTLSCSQTLNHNVMYWYQQKSSQAPKLLFHYYDKDFNNEADTPDNFQSRRPNTSFCFLDIRSPGLGDTAMYLCATSAKPGNSNYGYTFGSGTRLTVV.